A selection of T cell receptor beta chains follows, all from one sample in a study of shared clonotypes between healthy human individuals. Assay used: immunoSEQ multiplex PCR; TCRdb lists only in-frame clones, some missing. The sample lists 1.5 million to 2.5 million clones, approximately 94% occurring once. Sequencing was carried out using naive CD8+ T cells sorted from blood. Source of these receptors: a man in his late teens or twenties in good health. Both conserved end residues are part of each CDR3. The D gene is left open where the match is weak. Only some rows state a clone size, as once, few, many or a class for expanded clones.

d_call clone_size j_call v_call cdr3_aa cdr3_nt
NA NA TRBJ2-3 TRBV30 CAWNPLGTQYF TGTGCCTGGAATCCCCTAGGGACGCAGTATTTT
NA once TRBJ1-5 TRBV19 CASTEGGGNQPQHF TGTGCCAGTACCGAAGGGGGAGGCAATCAGCCCCAGCATTTT
NA NA TRBJ1-6 TRBV4-1 CASSQEGSSYNSPLHF TGCGCCAGCAGCCAAGAGGGTAGCTCCTATAATTCACCCCTCCACTTT
NA NA TRBJ1-5 TRBV27 CASSLSGVQGASNQPQHF TGTGCCAGCAGTTTATCGGGAGTACAGGGCGCCAGCAATCAGCCCCAGCATTTT
TRBD2 NA TRBJ2-2 TRBV7-2 CASSREGLGGELFF TGTGCCAGCAGTCGGGAGGGCCTAGGCGGGGAGCTGTTTTTT
TRBD2 NA TRBJ2-1 TRBV6-6 CASSYRGGGNEQFF TGTGCCAGCAGTTACAGGGGCGGGGGCAATGAGCAGTTCTTC
NA NA TRBJ2-6 TRBV30 CAWSWWDSGANVLTF TGTGCCTGGAGTTGGTGGGACTCTGGGGCCAACGTCCTGACTTTC
NA NA TRBJ2-5 TRBV5-4 CASSLDGPQETQYF TGTGCCAGCAGTTTGGACGGGCCCCAAGAGACCCAGTACTTC
TRBD1 NA TRBJ1-5 TRBV10-2 CASSGQGGGQPQHF TGCGCCAGCAGTGGGCAGGGGGGCGGCCAGCCCCAGCATTTT
TRBD1 NA TRBJ2-1 TRBV5-1 CASSLALWGTGASNSYNEQFF TGCGCCAGCAGCTTGGCCTTATGGGGGACAGGGGCCTCCAACTCCTACAATGAGCAGTTCTTC
TRBD1 NA TRBJ1-2 TRBV5-4 CASSLDRDDGYTF TGTGCCAGCAGCTTAGACAGGGACGATGGCTACACCTTC
NA NA TRBJ1-2 TRBV5-1 CASSLQGLSGYTF TGCGCCAGCAGCTTGCAGGGATTGAGTGGCTACACCTTC
NA NA TRBJ2-7 TRBV20-1 CSARGGEQYF TGCAGTGCTCGAGGGGGCGAGCAGTACTTC
NA NA TRBJ2-7 TRBV10-2 CASSFTGEFYEQYF TGCGCCAGCAGTTTTACGGGAGAGTTCTACGAGCAGTACTTC
TRBD1 NA TRBJ2-5 TRBV27 CASRGLGQGGQETQYF TGTGCCAGCAGGGGACTCGGACAGGGAGGACAGGAGACCCAGTACTTC